These T cell receptor beta chains were read from a single sample in a study of T cells in Graves' hyperthyroidism and ophthalmopathy. MiXCR was run by TCRdb on the multiplex PCR reads, yielding one entry per CDR3 protein. In the table there are about 700,000 distinct CDR3 sequences, about 45% of which are singletons. Sequencing was performed on peripheral blood or thyroid tissue (not recorded which). These receptors all stem from an adult man with Graves' disease, either hyperthyroidism or ophthalmopathy (not recorded which). CDR3s include the opening cysteine and the closing phenylalanine or tryptophan. A D gene is named only where the DNA matches it firmly. Some rows mark clone size as missing; the rest say once, few, many or name a class of expanded clone.

length	size	V	J	D	CDR3	DNA
14	few	TRBV9	TRBJ1-6	NA	CASSPRVYNSPLHF	TGTGCCAGCAGTCCTAGGGTCTATAATTCACCCCTCCACTTT
9	NA	TRBV24-1	TRBJ1-5	NA	CATSDGQHF	TGTGCCACCAGTGATGGCCAGCATTTT
13	NA	TRBV10-3	TRBJ2-7	NA	CATRDIAAAEQYF	TGTGCCACCCGGGACATAGCAGCCGCCGAGCAGTACTTC
14	once	TRBV20-1	TRBJ2-5	TRBD2	CSAHPASGGAAQYF	TGCAGTGCTCACCCCGCGAGCGGGGGGGCGGCCCAGTACTTC
16	few	TRBV15	TRBJ2-3	NA	CATSRDTGLGTDTQYF	TGTGCCACCAGCAGAGATACCGGGCTCGGCACAGATACGCAGTATTTT
19	NA	TRBV5-1	TRBJ1-5	NA	CASSQNDPRDQGGNQPQHF	TGCGCCAGCAGCCAAAACGACCCCCGGGACCAAGGAGGCAATCAGCCCCAGCATTTT
14	few	TRBV6-5	TRBJ2-7	NA	CASSLYPGESGQYF	TGTGCCAGCAGCTTATATCCAGGGGAAAGCGGACAGTACTTC
15	many	TRBV7-6	TRBJ2-7	NA	CASSSWDTSSYEQYF	TGTGCCAGCAGCTCCTGGGACACAAGCTCCTACGAGCAGTACTTC
14	many	TRBV10-2	TRBJ2-7	TRBD2	CASSVLADSYEQYF	TGCGCCAGCAGTGTACTAGCGGACTCCTACGAGCAGTACTTC
16	many	TRBV25-1	TRBJ2-5	TRBD1	CASSEYTGTVRETQYF	TGTGCCAGCAGTGAATATACAGGGACAGTACGCGAGACCCAGTACTTC
14	few	TRBV5-1	TRBJ1-1	NA	CASSFNVVSVEAFF	TGCGCCAGCAGCTTCAACGTAGTGTCCGTTGAAGCTTTCTTT
17	NA	TRBV7-9	TRBJ2-5	TRBD1	CASSLAGQAHRGETQYF	TGTGCCAGCAGCTTAGCGGGACAGGCACACCGGGGAGAGACCCAGTACTTC
10	NA	TRBV7-6	TRBJ1-1	TRBD1	CASTDRASFF	TGTGCCAGCACAGACAGGGCATCTTTCTTT
16	NA	TRBV24-1	TRBJ1-2	TRBD1	CATSLRPGQGTYGYTF	TGTGCCACCAGTTTACGACCGGGACAGGGGACCTATGGCTACACCTTC
14	many	TRBV24-1	TRBJ1-5	NA	CATSVNGDNQPQHF	TGTGCCACCAGTGTCAACGGAGACAATCAGCCCCAGCATTTT
13	NA	TRBV29-1	TRBJ1-2	TRBD1	CSGTMTGVDGYTF	TGCAGCGGGACAATGACAGGGGTTGACGGCTACACCTTC
14	once	TRBV29-1	TRBJ2-7	NA	CSSYSHRNSYEQYF	TGCAGCTCCTACAGCCATCGTAACTCCTACGAGCAGTACTTC
18	NA	TRBV15	TRBJ1-6	TRBD1	CATSREGTASSYNSPLHF	TGTGCCACCAGCAGAGAAGGGACAGCGAGCTCCTATAATTCACCCCTCCACTTT
17	NA	TRBV7-9	TRBJ2-6	NA	CASSPTPDNSGANVLTF	TGTGCCAGCAGCCCCACCCCGGACAACTCTGGGGCCAACGTCCTGACTTTC
13	NA	TRBV25-1	TRBJ1-2	NA	CASSSEVGYGYTF	TGTGCCAGCAGCTCCGAGGTCGGCTATGGCTACACCTTC
13	NA	TRBV20-1	TRBJ2-7	NA	CSARVGRFREQYF	TGCAGTGCTAGAGTGGGCCGTTTCAGGGAGCAGTACTTC
14	many	TRBV10-2	TRBJ1-1	NA	CASSVSVGYTEAFF	TGCGCCAGCAGTGTGAGTGTAGGGTACACTGAAGCTTTCTTT
14	NA	TRBV7-2	TRBJ2-3	NA	CASSPTTSTDTQYF	TGTGCCAGCAGCCCGACAACTAGCACAGATACGCAGTATTTT
12	NA	TRBV29-1	TRBJ2-1	TRBD1	CSVEVGQGKQFF	TGCAGCGTTGAAGTGGGACAGGGAAAGCAGTTCTTC
20	NA	TRBV7-8	TRBJ2-2	TRBD2	CASSLASQYSGGRDTGELFF	TGTGCCAGCAGCTTAGCGAGCCAATATAGCGGGGGGCGGGACACCGGGGAGCTGTTTTTT
15	many	TRBV2	TRBJ2-7	NA	CASSVGGGMTGEQYF	TGTGCCAGCAGTGTTGGAGGGGGAATGACGGGCGAGCAGTACTTC
17	NA	TRBV7-8	TRBJ1-4	TRBD1	CASSRGTGFGTNEKLFF	TGTGCCAGCAGCCGCGGGACAGGGTTTGGGACTAATGAAAAACTGTTTTTT
16	NA	TRBV2	TRBJ1-1	NA	CASSEFRTGMNTEAFF	TGTGCCAGCAGTGAATTTCGGACGGGGATGAACACTGAAGCTTTCTTT
15	many	TRBV7-9	TRBJ1-2	TRBD1	CASSPRQGLSYGYTF	TGTGCCAGCAGCCCCAGACAGGGTCTGAGCTATGGCTACACCTTC
12	NA	TRBV12-3/TRBV12-4	TRBJ1-5	TRBD1	CASSRTGQSQHF	TGTGCCAGCAGCAGGACAGGTCAGTCCCAGCATTTT
13	few	TRBV11-2	TRBJ2-1	NA	CASSLDSYNEQFF	TGTGCCAGCAGCTTAGATAGTTACAATGAGCAGTTCTTC
13	NA	TRBV14	TRBJ1-2	NA	CASSLRQSNGYTF	TGTGCCAGCAGCCTACGACAAAGTAATGGCTACACCTTC
8	many	TRBV2	TRBJ1-1	NA	CASSEAFF	TGTGCCAGCAGTGAAGCTTTCTTT
17	few	TRBV5-1	TRBJ1-3	NA	CASSLGLNRDPGNTIYF	TGCGCCAGCAGCTTGGGGCTGAACAGGGATCCTGGAAACACCATATATTTT
16	NA	TRBV7-9	TRBJ1-5	TRBD1	CASSQGQGAFNQPQHF	TGTGCCAGCAGCCAAGGACAGGGGGCTTTCAATCAGCCCCAGCATTTT
14	NA	TRBV20-1	TRBJ2-7	TRBD1	CSADLRGQGNEQYF	TGCAGTGCTGACTTAAGGGGACAGGGCAACGAGCAGTACTTC
13	few	TRBV5-1	TRBJ1-2	NA	CASSLERQSGYTF	TGCGCCAGCAGCTTGGAGCGCCAGTCGGGCTACACCTTC
14	NA	TRBV25-1	TRBJ1-5	TRBD1	CASSALTGVQPQHF	TGTGCCAGCAGTGCCTTGACAGGGGTCCAGCCCCAGCATTTT
14	many	TRBV7-9	TRBJ1-3	NA	CASSDRGMGNTIYF	TGTGCCAGTAGTGACAGAGGAATGGGAAACACCATATATTTT
14	NA	TRBV12-3/TRBV12-4	TRBJ1-4	TRBD1	CASRQTGGVEKLFF	TGTGCCAGCAGACAGACAGGGGGCGTTGAAAAACTGTTTTTT
13	few	TRBV7-2	TRBJ1-6	NA	CASSTGDGSPLHF	TGTGCCAGCAGTACGGGGGATGGTTCACCCCTCCACTTT
17	NA	TRBV13	TRBJ2-7	TRBD2	CASSAGLAGALSYEQYF	TGTGCCAGCAGCGCCGGACTAGCGGGAGCGTTATCCTACGAGCAGTACTTC
14	NA	TRBV4-1	TRBJ1-2	NA	CASSQDIARDGYTF	TGCGCCAGCAGCCAGGATATTGCACGGGATGGCTACACCTTC
14	few	TRBV29-1	TRBJ2-5	NA	CSVEDHESVLRPYF	TGCAGCGTTGAAGATCATGAGAGCGTCCTTCGCCCGTACTTC
16	NA	TRBV15	TRBJ1-1	NA	CATSRERDRLNTEAFF	TGTGCCACCAGCAGAGAGAGAGACAGGTTGAACACTGAAGCTTTCTTT
17	few	TRBV2	TRBJ1-6	NA	CASSLGRNEPRGSPLHF	TGTGCCAGCAGCCTGGGCCGCAACGAACCGCGCGGTTCACCCCTCCACTTT
14	NA	TRBV12-3/TRBV12-4	TRBJ1-2	TRBD1	CASSLQGTGGGYTF	TGTGCCAGCAGTTTACAGGGGACAGGGGGTGGCTACACCTTC
16	NA	TRBV5-1	TRBJ1-5	TRBD1	CASSPDRGPRDQPQHF	TGCGCCAGCAGCCCTGACAGGGGGCCCCGGGATCAGCCCCAGCATTTT
15	NA	TRBV7-9	TRBJ2-7	NA	CASNLVEGESYEQYF	TGTGCCAGCAACTTAGTAGAGGGAGAGTCCTACGAGCAGTACTTC
14	NA	TRBV29-1	TRBJ1-2	NA	CSSLVPGDDYGYTF	TGCAGCAGCTTAGTGCCAGGGGACGACTATGGCTACACCTTC
13	NA	TRBV7-2	TRBJ1-6	NA	CAWSVGGASPLHF	TGTGCCTGGAGTGTAGGCGGCGCTTCACCCCTCCACTTT